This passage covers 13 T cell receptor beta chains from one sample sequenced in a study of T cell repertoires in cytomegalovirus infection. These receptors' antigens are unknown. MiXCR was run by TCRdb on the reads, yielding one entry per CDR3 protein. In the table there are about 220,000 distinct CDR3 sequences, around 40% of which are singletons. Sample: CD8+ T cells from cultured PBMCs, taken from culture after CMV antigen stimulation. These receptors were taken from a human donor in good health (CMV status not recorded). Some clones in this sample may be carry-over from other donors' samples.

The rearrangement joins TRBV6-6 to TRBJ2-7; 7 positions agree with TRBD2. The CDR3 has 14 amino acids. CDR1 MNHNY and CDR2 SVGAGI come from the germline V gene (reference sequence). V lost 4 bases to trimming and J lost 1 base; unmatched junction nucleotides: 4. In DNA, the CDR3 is TGTGCCAGCAGTTCTCGACTAGCTTCCTACGAGCAGTACTTC. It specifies CASSSRLASYEQYF.

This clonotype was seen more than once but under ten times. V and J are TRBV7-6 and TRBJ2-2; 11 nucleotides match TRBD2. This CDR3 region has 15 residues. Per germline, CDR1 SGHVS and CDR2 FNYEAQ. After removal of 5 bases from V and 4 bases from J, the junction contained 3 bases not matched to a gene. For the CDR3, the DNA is TGTGCCAGCAGCCTTGGACTAGCGGGCACCGGGGAGCTGTTTTTT. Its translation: CASSLGLAGTGELFF.

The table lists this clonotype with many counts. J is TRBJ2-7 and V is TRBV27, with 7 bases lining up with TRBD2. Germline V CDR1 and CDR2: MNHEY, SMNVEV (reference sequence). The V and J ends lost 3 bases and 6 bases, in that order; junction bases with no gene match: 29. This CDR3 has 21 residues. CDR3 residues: CASSFPPPAAGVYPAVREQYF. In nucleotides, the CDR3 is TGTGCCAGCAGTTTTCCCCCACCCGCCGCGGGAGTTTACCCTGCAGTGCGCGAGCAGTACTTC.

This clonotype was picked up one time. The CDR3 here is CASSPLLGSWVTEAFF. Here the CDR3 DNA reads TGCGCCAGCAGCCCTCTGTTGGGGTCTTGGGTCACTGAAGCTTTCTTT. The chain combines TRBV4-1 with TRBJ1-1; D uncertain. Germline CDR1 MGHRA, CDR2 YSYEKL. Trimming removed 4 bases at V and 4 bases at J, with 19 bases between. The CDR3 has 16 residues.

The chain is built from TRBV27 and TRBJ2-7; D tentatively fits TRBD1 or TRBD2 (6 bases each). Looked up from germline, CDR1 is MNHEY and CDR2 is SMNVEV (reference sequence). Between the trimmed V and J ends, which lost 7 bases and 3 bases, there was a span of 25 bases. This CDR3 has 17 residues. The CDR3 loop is CASNLRGDFQSIYEQYF. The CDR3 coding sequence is TGTGCCAGCAACTTGAGGGGGGACTTTCAATCCATCTACGAGCAGTACTTC.

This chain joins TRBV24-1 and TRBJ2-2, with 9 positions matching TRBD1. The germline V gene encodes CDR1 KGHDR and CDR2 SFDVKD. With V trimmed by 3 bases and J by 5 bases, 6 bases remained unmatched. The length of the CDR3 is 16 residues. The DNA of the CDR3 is TGTGCCACCAGTGATCCGGGGACAGGGAGAACCGGGGAGCTGTTTTTT. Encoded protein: CATSDPGTGRTGELFF.

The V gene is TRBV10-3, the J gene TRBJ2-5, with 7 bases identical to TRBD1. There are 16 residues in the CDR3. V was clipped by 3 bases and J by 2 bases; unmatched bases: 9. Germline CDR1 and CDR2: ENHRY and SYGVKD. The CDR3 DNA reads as TGTGCCATCAGTGATTTTGGGGACAGCTCACAAGAGACCCAGTACTTC. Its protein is CAISDFGDSSQETQYF.

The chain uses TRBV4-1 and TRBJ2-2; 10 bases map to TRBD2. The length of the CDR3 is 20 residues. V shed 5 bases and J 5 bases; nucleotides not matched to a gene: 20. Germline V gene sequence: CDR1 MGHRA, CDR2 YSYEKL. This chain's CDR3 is CASSYEGSELAGRRTGELFF. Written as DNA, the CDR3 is TGCGCCAGCAGCTACGAGGGGTCGGAACTAGCGGGAAGGAGGACCGGGGAGCTGTTTTTT.

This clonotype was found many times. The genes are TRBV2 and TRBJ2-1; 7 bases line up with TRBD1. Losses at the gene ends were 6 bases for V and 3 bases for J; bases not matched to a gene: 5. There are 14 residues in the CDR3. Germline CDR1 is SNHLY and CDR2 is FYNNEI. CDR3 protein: CASRRTGYYNEQFF. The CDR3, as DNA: TGTGCCAGCAGGAGGACAGGCTACTACAATGAGCAGTTCTTC. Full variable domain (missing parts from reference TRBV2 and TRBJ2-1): EPEVTQTPSHQVTQMGQEVILRCVPISNHLYFYWYRQILGQKVEFLVSFYNNEISEKSEIFDDQFSVERPDGSNFTLKIRSTKLEDSAMYFCASRRTGYYNEQFFGPGTRLTVL.

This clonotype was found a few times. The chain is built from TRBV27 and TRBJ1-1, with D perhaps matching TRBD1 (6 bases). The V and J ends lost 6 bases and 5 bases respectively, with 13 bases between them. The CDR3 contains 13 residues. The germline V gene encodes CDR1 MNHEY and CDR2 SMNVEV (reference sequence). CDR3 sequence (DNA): TGTGCCAGCAGGGAGGGGGTAGGAACTGAAGCTTTCTTT. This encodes CASREGVGTEAFF.

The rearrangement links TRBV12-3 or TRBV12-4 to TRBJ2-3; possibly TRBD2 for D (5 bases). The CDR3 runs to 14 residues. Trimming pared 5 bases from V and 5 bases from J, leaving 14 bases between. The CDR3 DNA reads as TGTGCCAGCAGTCCCCGGGCGAGGGAAGATACGCAGTATTTT. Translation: CASSPRAREDTQYF.

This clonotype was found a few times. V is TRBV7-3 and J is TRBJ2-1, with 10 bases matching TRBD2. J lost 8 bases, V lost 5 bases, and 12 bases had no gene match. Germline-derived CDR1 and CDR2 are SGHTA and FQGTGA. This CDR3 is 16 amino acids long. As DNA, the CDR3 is TGTGCCAGCAGCCCCGAAGGTAGCGGGAGGATAGATGAGCAGTTCTTC. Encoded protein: CASSPEGSGRIDEQFF.

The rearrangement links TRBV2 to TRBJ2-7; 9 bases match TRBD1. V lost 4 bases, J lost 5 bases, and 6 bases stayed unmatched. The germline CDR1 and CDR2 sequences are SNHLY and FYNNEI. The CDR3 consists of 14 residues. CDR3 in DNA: TGTGCCAGCAGTGTTAACAGGGGGCGCGACGAGCAGTACTTC. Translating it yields CASSVNRGRDEQYF.